This T cell receptor (beta chain) appears in the sequencing data of a study of blood T cells in healthy people across ages. The germline gives CDR1 SGHDT, CDR2 YYEEEE. V was clipped by 0 bases and J by 7 bases, with 13 bases between them. The CDR3 consists of 14 residues. Then a second PCR, running roughly 6 to 12 cycles, was carried out with a sample-barcoded 5' primer and a J-beta primer mix. TCRdb analysed the 5' RACE reads with MiXCR anew, one entry per CDR3 protein. The sample carries around 500,000 distinct CDR3 sequences, around a quarter recorded once. The same data also went into a second study, on T cells of mothers and their children. Turning to that study: Donation came from three healthy Caucasian mothers together with their six children. Approximately 3 million TCR beta reads per child versus over 9 million per mother.

This TCR was sampled from a boy aged 2 to 10 in good health. The chain combines TRBV5-6 with TRBJ1-1, with D unclear. Input material: blood. CDR3 in DNA: TGTGCCAGCAGCTTGGACATGGGTGGTGGTGAAGCTTTCTTT. Protein: CASSLDMGGGEAFF.